These 31 T cell receptor beta chains came from one sample sequenced in a study of CD8 T cell repertoires and HIV-1 epitope variants. Profiling relied on immunoSEQ multiplex PCR, and the TCRdb table lists in-frame clones only, not all of them. Of some 100,000 clones listed, over 70% are singletons. Sequencing was done on a sample of uncultured baseline CD8+ T cells from peripheral blood mononuclear cells (PBMCs). The receptors derive from a male donor with HIV.

This clone was detected once. The chain combines TRBV29-1 with TRBJ1-3; unclear D gene. The V gene's germline CDR1 is SQVTM and CDR2 ANQGSEA. V was cut by 1 base and J by 1 base, with 11 bases left in between. The CDR3 is made up of 15 amino acids. The CDR3 is CSVEAAVESGNTIYF. CDR3 sequence (DNA): TGCAGCGTTGAAGCCGCGGTGGAGTCTGGAAACACCATATATTTT. The full variable domain, its missing parts supplied by reference TRBV29-1 and TRBJ1-3, is SAVISQKPSRDICQRGTSLTIQCQVDSQVTMMFWYRQQPGQSLTLIATANQGSEATYESGFVIDKFPISRPNLTFSTLTVSNMSPEDSSIYLCSVEAAVESGNTIYFGEGSWLTVV.

A note on this clone: A far larger clone differs by one base, so this is likely a read error. The chain links TRBV5-1 to TRBJ1-5; D remains unclear. Germline CDR1 is SGHRS and CDR2 is YFSETQ. The V and J ends lost 4 bases and 6 bases respectively, with 23 bases between them. This CDR3 is 17 amino acids long. In DNA, the CDR3 is TGCGCCAGCAGCCCGGTACCTGACAACGGGAGGGCTCAGCCCCAGCATTTT. Translating gives CASSPVPDNGRAQPQHF.

This clone came up once. The chain employs TRBV29-1 and TRBJ1-4; TRBD1 matches 9 bases. CDR3 length: 14 residues. CDR1 and CDR2 (germline): SQVTM, ANQGSEA. J lost 7 bases, V lost 1 base, and 4 bases had no gene match. The CDR3 here is CSVEGTGVGEKLFF. CDR3 DNA sequence: TGCAGCGTTGAAGGGACAGGGGTGGGTGAAAAACTGTTTTTT.

The chain has TRBV19 and TRBJ2-1; TRBD1 might be the D (5 bases). Germline values: CDR1 LNHDA, CDR2 SQIVND (reference sequence). Trimming stripped 5 bases from V and 4 bases from J, with 15 bases between. CDR3 length equals 15 residues. This CDR3 is CASSPILRQYNEQFF. Here the CDR3 DNA reads TGTGCCAGTAGTCCGATCCTTAGACAGTACAATGAGCAGTTCTTC.

Turning to this clone: Other DNA sequences in the same sample also yield this CDR3. The chain employs TRBV6-5 and TRBJ2-7; weak D call: TRBD2 (5 bases). CDR1 and CDR2 from the germline V gene are MNHEY and SVGAGI. V dropped 7 bases and J dropped 7 bases, with 14 bases sitting between them. This CDR3 comprises 12 residues. The CDR3 reads CASTRSGDEQYF. CDR3 sequence (DNA): TGTGCCAGCACCAGAAGCGGCGATGAGCAGTACTTC.

This rearrangement joins TRBV10-3 to TRBJ1-1, with TRBD1 matching over 12 bases. The junction had 4 bases not matched to a gene; V was cut back by 10 bases and J by 1 base. The CDR3 runs 14 residues. Germline V gene data show CDR1 as ENHRY and CDR2 as SYGVKD. This CDR3 reads CATGTGGENTEAFF. As DNA, the CDR3 is TGTGCCACAGGGACAGGGGGCGAGAACACTGAAGCTTTCTTT.

V usage is TRBV5-1 and J usage is TRBJ2-1; D gene unclear. The germline V gene encodes CDR1 SGHRS and CDR2 YFSETQ. Trimming shortened V by 0 bases and J by 8 bases, and 6 bases separated the two germline ends. The CDR3 spans 12 residues. CDR3 nucleotides: TGCGCCAGCAGCTTGGAAGGTGATGAGCAGTTCTTC. This gives the protein CASSLEGDEQFF. Complete variable domain (other parts from reference TRBV5-1 and TRBJ2-1): KAGVTQTPRYLIKTRGQQVTLSCSPISGHRSVSWYQQTPGQGLQFLFEYFSETQRNKGNFPGRFSGRQFSNSRSEMNVSTLELGDSALYLCASSLEGDEQFFGPGTRLTVL.

This clone was seen only a few times. The chain carries TRBV5-1 and TRBJ2-3, with 11 positions matching TRBD1. CDR1 SGHRS and CDR2 YFSETQ come from the germline V gene. The V gene end was trimmed by 4 bases and the J gene end by 3 bases; junction bases not matched to a gene: 7. The CDR3 has 16 residues. CDR3 amino acids: CASSAGQGVRTDTQYF. CDR3 bases: TGCGCCAGCAGCGCGGGACAGGGGGTTAGGACAGATACGCAGTATTTT.

V gene TRBV11-3 combines with J gene TRBJ2-3; 7 nucleotides agree with TRBD2. The CDR3 runs to 14 residues. The germline V gene encodes CDR1 SGHNT and CDR2 YENEEA. The V segment lost 3 bases and the J segment 5 bases; nucleotides outside the gene matches: 5. The CDR3 bases are TGTGCCAGCAGCTTGGGCGGGGGAGTAGATACGCAGTATTTT. Encoded protein: CASSLGGGVDTQYF.

This clone showed up just a few times. This chain joins TRBV5-1 and TRBJ2-7; TRBD2 matches 9 bases. The germline gives CDR1 SGHRS, CDR2 YFSETQ. The CDR3 consists of 16 residues. V was clipped by 0 bases and J by 4 bases; unmatched bases: 8. CDR3 nucleotides: TGCGCCAGCAGCTTGGTGGGTAGCGGGAGAAGGTACGAGCAGTACTTC. It yields the protein CASSLVGSGRRYEQYF.

Judged by abundance, this clone is medium-sized. The chain joins TRBV30 to TRBJ1-2; D remains ambiguous. The CDR3 length is 14 residues. CDR1 GTSNPN and CDR2 SVGIG come from the germline V gene (reference sequence). The V gene lost 0 bases and the J gene lost 4 bases, with 12 bases spanning the gap. CDR3 region: CAWSVWGDAYGYTF. The CDR3 coding sequence is TGTGCCTGGAGTGTATGGGGAGACGCCTATGGCTACACCTTC.

CDR3 residues: CASSPWVGSEKLFF. The CDR3 nucleotides read TGTGCCAGCAGCCCTTGGGTCGGGTCAGAAAAACTGTTTTTT. The chain joins TRBV9 to TRBJ1-4; D is unresolved. This CDR3 has 14 amino acids. Germline V CDR1 and CDR2: SGDLS, YYNGEE. Trimming took 4 bases from V and 8 from J, leaving 15 bases between them.

The V and J genes are TRBV5-1 and TRBJ1-2; D unclear. Trimming stripped 0 bases from V and 8 bases from J, with 14 bases between. Germline CDR1 SGHRS, CDR2 YFSETQ. This CDR3 has 14 amino acids. For the CDR3, the DNA is TGCGCCAGCAGCTTGGTGGCCCTAACGGAGGGCTACACCTTC. This translates into CASSLVALTEGYTF.

This clone is a singleton in its sample. Written as DNA, the CDR3 is TGTGCCAGCAGTTACCTTACAGGGAGTGGCTACACCTTC. Translated, it gives CASSYLTGSGYTF. V gene TRBV6-5 combines with J gene TRBJ1-2; possible D gene TRBD1, 6 bases. With 2 bases removed from V and 7 bases from J, the gap between germline ends came to 11 bases. Germline CDR1 is MNHEY and CDR2 is SVGAGI. CDR3 length: 13 residues.

The chain combines TRBV30 with TRBJ2-1; no definite D call. V lost 2 bases, J lost 0 bases, and 11 bases lay in between. Germline values: CDR1 GTSNPN, CDR2 SVGIG (reference sequence). The CDR3 sequence is 15 residues long. The chain's CDR3 is CAWSPGPSSYNEQFF. In DNA form, the CDR3 reads TGTGCCTGGAGTCCGGGTCCGAGCTCCTACAATGAGCAGTTCTTC.

This clone is a singleton in its sample. The genes are TRBV14 and TRBJ2-5; no clear D gene. Trimming cost V 1 base and J 5 bases, with 8 bases left between them. There are 13 residues in the CDR3. Germline V gene lookup returns CDR1 SGHDN and CDR2 FVKESK. CDR3 nucleotides: TGTGCCAGCAGCCAAGTACGGCGTGAGACCCAGTACTTC. Amino acids: CASSQVRRETQYF.

The rearrangement joins TRBV7-6 to TRBJ1-1; a possible D gene is TRBD1 (6 bases). In germline, CDR1 is SGHVS, CDR2 FNYEAQ. V shed 5 bases and J shed 0 bases, with 13 bases lying between them. CDR3 length: 15 amino acids. In DNA, the CDR3 is TGTGCCAGCAGCCCAGCCGGGGGCCTGAACACTGAAGCTTTCTTT. This codes for CASSPAGGLNTEAFF.

CDR3 bases: TGTGCCATCAGTACGCGACAGGGTCTGGCCAAAAACATTCAGTACTTC. It yields the protein CAISTRQGLAKNIQYF. The chain combines TRBV10-3 with TRBJ2-4, with 7 nucleotides matching TRBD1. Trimming cost V 5 bases and J 1 base; bases outside gene matches: 8. This CDR3 has 16 amino acids. Germline V lookup: CDR1 ENHRY, CDR2 SYGVKD.

V gene TRBV7-6 combines with J gene TRBJ2-5; 9 bases match TRBD2. Trimming took 3 bases from V and 5 from J; bases not matched to a gene: 13. CDR1 is SGHVS and CDR2 is FNYEAQ in the germline V gene. This CDR3 region has 17 residues. Written as DNA, the CDR3 is TGTGCCAGCAGCTTGTTGCGGGGGGGCCAGTTTAGTGAGACCCAGTACTTC. Its protein is CASSLLRGGQFSETQYF.

The chain links TRBV10-2 to TRBJ2-5; possible D gene TRBD1, 6 bases. Trimming stripped 3 bases from V and 2 bases from J, with 13 bases between. Germline CDR1 is WSHSY and CDR2 is SAAADI. This CDR3 is built from 15 residues. The DNA of the CDR3 is TGCGCCAGCAGTGACTCGGGACACCCACAAGAGACCCAGTACTTC. It yields the protein CASSDSGHPQETQYF.

This clone was counted only a few times. The gene calls are TRBV28 and TRBJ2-2; D not resolved. With 7 bases removed from V and 2 bases from J, the gap between germline ends came to 5 bases. The CDR3 covers 12 residues. Germline V gene data show CDR1 as MDHEN and CDR2 as SYDVKM. The CDR3 region is CASMGNTGELFF. The CDR3 nucleotides read TGTGCCAGCATGGGAAACACCGGGGAGCTGTTTTTT.

CDR3 in amino acids: CAWSVGQGSEKLFF. DNA for the CDR3: TGTGCCTGGAGTGTGGGACAGGGGAGTGAAAAACTGTTTTTT. The chain couples TRBV30 to TRBJ1-4, with 10 positions matching TRBD1. V lost 0 bases to trimming and J lost 7 bases; unmatched junction nucleotides: 2. Germline V CDR1 and CDR2: GTSNPN, SVGIG (reference sequence). This CDR3 has 14 residues.

The J gene is TRBJ1-4, the V gene TRBV4-3; D may be TRBD1 (6 bases). Trimming shortened V by 0 bases and J by 8 bases, and 10 bases separated the two germline ends. CDR1 and CDR2 from the germline V gene are LGHNA and YSLEER. The CDR3 has 14 residues. CDR3 residues: CASSQDRGTEKLFF. For the CDR3, the DNA is TGCGCCAGCAGCCAAGACAGGGGAACCGAAAAACTGTTTTTT.

In nucleotides, the CDR3 is TGTGCCAGCAGCTCAGAGCGGGGGGGCCCGAATGAGCAGTTCTTC. Amino acids: CASSSERGGPNEQFF. This chain links TRBV11-3 with TRBJ2-1, with 10 bases aligning to TRBD2. There are 15 residues in the CDR3. V was pared by 4 bases and J by 7 bases, with 7 bases of the junction left unmatched. Germline CDR1 is SGHNT and CDR2 is YENEEA.

Worth noting for this clone: One junction end disagrees with the germline gene, perhaps due to a read error. V usage is TRBV6-1 and J usage is TRBJ1-5, with TRBD1 as a possible D gene (5 bases). Germline lookup yields CDR1 MNHNS and CDR2 SASEGT. The CDR3 length is 13 residues. For the CDR3, the DNA is TGTGCCAACAGTGAACAGGTTAATCAGCCCCAGCATTTT. Protein product: CANSEQVNQPQHF.

The chain combines TRBV7-3 with TRBJ2-3; no clear D. This CDR3 contains 13 residues. In germline, CDR1 is SGHTA, CDR2 FQGTGA. Deletions cut 4 bases from V and 6 bases from J, with 11 bases between. The CDR3 bases are TGTGCCAGCAGCTCACTGATGGGGGATACGCAGTATTTT. Amino acid sequence: CASSSLMGDTQYF.

This clone was observed a single time. CDR3 residues: CASSQVGGYTEAFF. DNA for the CDR3: TGTGCCAGCAGCCAAGTCGGGGGGTACACTGAAGCTTTCTTT. The gene calls are TRBV14 and TRBJ1-1; TRBD1 might be the D (5 bases). Trimming removed 1 base from V and 3 bases from J, with 9 bases in between. The CDR3 has 14 amino acids. Germline CDR1 reads SGHDN; CDR2 reads FVKESK.

V and J are TRBV7-2 and TRBJ2-3; 13 nucleotides line up with TRBD2. Trimming removed 6 bases from V and 2 bases from J; junction bases left unmatched: 5. The V gene's germline CDR1 is SGHTA and CDR2 FQGNSA. The CDR3 spans 16 residues. The DNA for the CDR3 is TGTGCCAGCAGTCACGGACTAGCGGGGGCCACAGATACGCAGTATTTT. It specifies CASSHGLAGATDTQYF.

The chain recombines TRBV5-4 with TRBJ2-3, with TRBD2 identical over 13 bases. CDR1 SGHNT and CDR2 YYREEE come from the germline V gene (reference sequence). This CDR3 has 16 amino acids. The junction had 4 bases not matched to a gene; V was cut back by 1 base and J by 5 bases. CDR3 sequence (DNA): TGTGCCAGCAGCTTGACTAGCGGGAGGGCAGGAGATACGCAGTATTTT. Protein sequence: CASSLTSGRAGDTQYF.

The chain links TRBV28 to TRBJ1-1; D call uncertain. CDR3 length: 12 residues. The germline gives CDR1 MDHEN, CDR2 SYDVKM. V gave up 10 bases and J gave up 4 bases, with 13 bases separating them. As DNA, the CDR3 is TGTGCCACCGTGTCCGGAACCACTGAAGCTTTCTTT. Translated: CATVSGTTEAFF. Variable domain in full (rest from reference TRBV28 and TRBJ1-1): DVKVTQSSRYLVKRTGEKVFLECVQDMDHENMFWYRQDPGLGLRLIYFSYDVKMKEKGDIPEGYSVSREKKERFSLILESASTNQTSMYLCATVSGTTEAFFGQGTRLTVV.

The chain is built from TRBV10-2 and TRBJ2-7; 10 bases are shared with TRBD1. CDR3 size: 16 residues. Germline CDR1 WSHSY, CDR2 SAAADI. The J segment lost 5 bases and the V segment lost 3 bases, leaving 10 bases of the junction unmatched. CDR3 loop: CASSDLRDRGDHEQYF. In DNA, the CDR3 is TGCGCCAGCAGTGACCTACGGGACAGGGGTGACCACGAGCAGTACTTC.